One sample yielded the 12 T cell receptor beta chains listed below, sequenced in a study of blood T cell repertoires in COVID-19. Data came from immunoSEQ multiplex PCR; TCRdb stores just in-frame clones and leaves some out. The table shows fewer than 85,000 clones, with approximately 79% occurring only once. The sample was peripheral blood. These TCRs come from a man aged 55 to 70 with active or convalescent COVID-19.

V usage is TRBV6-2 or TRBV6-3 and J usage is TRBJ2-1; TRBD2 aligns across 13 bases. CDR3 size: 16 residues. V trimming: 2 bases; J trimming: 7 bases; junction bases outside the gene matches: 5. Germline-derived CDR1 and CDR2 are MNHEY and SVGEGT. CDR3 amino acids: CASSYRLAGGRNEQFF. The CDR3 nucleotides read TGTGCCAGCAGTTACCGACTAGCGGGGGGAAGGAATGAGCAGTTCTTC.

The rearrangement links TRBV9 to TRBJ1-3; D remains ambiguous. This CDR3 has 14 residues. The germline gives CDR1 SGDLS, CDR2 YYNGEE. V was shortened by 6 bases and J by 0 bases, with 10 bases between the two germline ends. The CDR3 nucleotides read TGTGCCAGCACCACGGAGAGCTCTGGAAACACCATATATTTT. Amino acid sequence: CASTTESSGNTIYF. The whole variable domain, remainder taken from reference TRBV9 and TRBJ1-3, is DSGVTQTPKHLITATGQRVTLRCSPRSGDLSVYWYQQSLDQGLQFLIQYYNGEERAKGNILERFSAQQFPDLHSELNLSSLELGDSALYFCASTTESSGNTIYFGEGSWLTVV.

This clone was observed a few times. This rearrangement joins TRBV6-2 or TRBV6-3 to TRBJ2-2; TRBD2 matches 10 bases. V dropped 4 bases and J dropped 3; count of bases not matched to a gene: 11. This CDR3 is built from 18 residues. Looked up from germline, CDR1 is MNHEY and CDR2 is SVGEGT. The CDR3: CASSSISAGGFDTGELFF. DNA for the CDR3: TGTGCCAGCAGTTCCATCTCAGCGGGGGGGTTCGACACCGGGGAGCTGTTTTTT.

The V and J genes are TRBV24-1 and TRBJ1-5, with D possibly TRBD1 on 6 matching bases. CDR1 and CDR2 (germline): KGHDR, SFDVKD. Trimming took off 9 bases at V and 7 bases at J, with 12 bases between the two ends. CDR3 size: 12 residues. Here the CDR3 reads CATGGGGQPQHF. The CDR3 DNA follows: TGTGCCACCGGGGGGGGCGGGCAGCCCCAGCATTTT.

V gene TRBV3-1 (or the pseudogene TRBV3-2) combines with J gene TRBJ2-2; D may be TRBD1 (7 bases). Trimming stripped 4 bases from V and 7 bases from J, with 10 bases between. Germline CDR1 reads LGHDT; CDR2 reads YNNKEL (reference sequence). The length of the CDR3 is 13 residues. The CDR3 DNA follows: TGTGCCAGCAGCCCAGGGGGAGGCGGGGAGCTGTTTTTT. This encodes CASSPGGGGELFF.

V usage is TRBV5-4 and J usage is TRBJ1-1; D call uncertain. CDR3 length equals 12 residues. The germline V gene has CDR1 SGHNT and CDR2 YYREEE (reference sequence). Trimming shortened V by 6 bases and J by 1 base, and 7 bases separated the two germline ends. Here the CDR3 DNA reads TGTGCCAGCAAGGCGGGGAACACTGAAGCTTTCTTT. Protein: CASKAGNTEAFF.

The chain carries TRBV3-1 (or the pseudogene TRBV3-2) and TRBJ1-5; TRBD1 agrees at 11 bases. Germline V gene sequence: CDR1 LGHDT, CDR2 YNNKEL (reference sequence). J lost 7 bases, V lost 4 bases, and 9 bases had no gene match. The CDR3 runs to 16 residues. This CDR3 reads CASSPDKGQGAQPQHF. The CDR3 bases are TGTGCCAGCAGCCCAGATAAAGGACAGGGGGCCCAGCCCCAGCATTTT.

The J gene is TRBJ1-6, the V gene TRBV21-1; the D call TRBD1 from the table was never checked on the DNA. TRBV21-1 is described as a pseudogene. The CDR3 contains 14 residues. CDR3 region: CAPDRAPYNSPLHF. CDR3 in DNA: TGTGCCCCCGACAGGGCTCCCTATAATTCACCCCTCCACTTT.

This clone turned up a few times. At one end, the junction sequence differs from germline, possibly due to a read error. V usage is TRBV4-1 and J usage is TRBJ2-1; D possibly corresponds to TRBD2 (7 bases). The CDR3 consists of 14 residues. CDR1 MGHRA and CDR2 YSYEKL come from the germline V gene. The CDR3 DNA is TGCGCCAGCAGCCAAGAACCGGGGGGCACTGTAGGGATCTTC. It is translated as CASSQEPGGTVGIF.

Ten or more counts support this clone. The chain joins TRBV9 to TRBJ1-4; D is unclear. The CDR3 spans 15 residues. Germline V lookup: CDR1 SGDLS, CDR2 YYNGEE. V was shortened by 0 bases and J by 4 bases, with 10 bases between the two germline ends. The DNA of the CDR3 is TGTGCCAGCAGCGTAGTAGACGGACTTAATGAAAAACTGTTTTTT. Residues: CASSVVDGLNEKLFF.

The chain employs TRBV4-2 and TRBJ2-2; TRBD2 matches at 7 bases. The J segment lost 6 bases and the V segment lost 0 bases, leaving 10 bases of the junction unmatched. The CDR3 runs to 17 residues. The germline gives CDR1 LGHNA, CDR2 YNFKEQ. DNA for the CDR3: TGTGCCAGCAGCCAAGATCGCGGGGGAGAGGCTTCCGGGGAGCTGTTTTTT. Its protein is CASSQDRGGEASGELFF.

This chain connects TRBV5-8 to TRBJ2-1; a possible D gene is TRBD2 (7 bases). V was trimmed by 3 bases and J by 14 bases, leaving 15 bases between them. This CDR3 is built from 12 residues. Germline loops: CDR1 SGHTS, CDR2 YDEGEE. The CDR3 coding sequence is TGTGCCAGCAGCTGGGGGGGCTTAAGGGAGTTCTTC. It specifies CASSWGGLREFF.